The 30 T cell receptor beta chains given below trace back to one sample, sequenced in a study of T cell responses to AZD1222 COVID-19 vaccine. TCRdb's table, derived via immunoSEQ multiplex PCR, lists solely in-frame clones and lacks some. The sample consists of 110,000 or so clones, approximately 90% of them appearing once. Sequenced material: peripheral blood, taken 28 days after the second AZD1222 dose. The receptors originated from an adult who received the AZD1222 COVID-19 vaccine.

The CDR3 spells CASSSRQGGVWQETQYF. CDR3 bases: TGTGCCAGCAGCTCTAGACAGGGGGGAGTGTGGCAAGAGACCCAGTACTTC. The V gene is TRBV7-9, the J gene TRBJ2-5; 9 bases align to TRBD1. Germline-derived CDR1 and CDR2 are SEHNR and FQNEAQ (reference sequence). The CDR3 is 17 residues long. V lost 4 bases and J lost 2; bases outside the gene matches: 11.

The rearrangement joins TRBV10-3 to TRBJ2-5; TRBD1 aligns across 7 bases. The CDR3 covers 12 residues. Germline trimming cut 10 bases from V and 2 bases from J; bases unmatched to any gene: 4. Germline V gene data show CDR1 as ENHRY and CDR2 as SYGVKD. The CDR3 region has the DNA TGTGCCACTAGCAGGGGGCAAGAGACCCAGTACTTC. Its translation is CATSRGQETQYF.

V usage is TRBV5-4 and J usage is TRBJ1-1; TRBD1 matches at 9 bases. The V segment lost 1 base and the J segment 0 bases; nucleotides outside the gene matches: 4. This CDR3 has 16 residues. Germline CDR1 reads SGHNT; CDR2 reads YYREEE (reference sequence). CDR3 region: CASSLTGQGMNTEAFF. DNA for the CDR3: TGTGCCAGCAGCTTGACGGGACAGGGTATGAACACTGAAGCTTTCTTT.

The chain combines TRBV7-9 with TRBJ2-5; D gene unclear. Deletions cut 8 bases from V and 5 bases from J, with 12 bases between. CDR3 length: 12 amino acids. The germline V gene has CDR1 SEHNR and CDR2 FQNEAQ (reference sequence). CDR3 protein: CASGTRPETQYF. CDR3 bases: TGTGCCAGCGGAACGAGACCGGAGACCCAGTACTTC.

The chain combines TRBV6-2 or TRBV6-3 with TRBJ1-1; D gene unclear. The CDR3 is made up of 14 amino acids. Germline V gene lookup returns CDR1 MNHEY and CDR2 SVGEGT. Trimming removed 0 bases at V and 5 bases at J, with 10 bases between. In DNA form, the CDR3 reads TGTGCCAGCAGTTACTCGGCCGCCGAGACTGAAGCTTTCTTT. Its protein is CASSYSAAETEAFF.

This clone was detected only a few times. The chain links TRBV4-3 to TRBJ2-7; no firm D call. Germline V gene data show CDR1 as LGHNA and CDR2 as YSLEER. Trimming left V 2 bases short and J 1 base short, with 6 bases between. The CDR3 loop spans 13 amino acids. CDR3 protein: CASSQRLSYEQYF. The CDR3 DNA is TGCGCCAGCAGCCAACGGCTATCCTACGAGCAGTACTTC.

V gene TRBV19 combines with J gene TRBJ1-5, with D perhaps matching TRBD1 (5 bases). Per germline, CDR1 LNHDA and CDR2 SQIVND (reference sequence). The V gene lost 7 bases and the J gene lost 5 bases, with 24 bases spanning the gap. The CDR3 runs 17 residues. Here the CDR3 reads CASKSVQDISYDQPQHF. The CDR3 DNA follows: TGTGCCAGTAAATCAGTACAGGACATTTCTTACGATCAGCCCCAGCATTTT.

The genes are TRBV4-1 and TRBJ1-1; maybe TRBD1 (5 bases). This CDR3 comprises 15 residues. Germline V gene lookup returns CDR1 MGHRA and CDR2 YSYEKL. V shed 1 base and J shed 4 bases, with 13 bases lying between them. In DNA, the CDR3 is TGCGCCAGCAGCCAAGGGGACCGGGTGGTCACTGAAGCTTTCTTT. Translating gives CASSQGDRVVTEAFF.

The chain has TRBV5-1 and TRBJ2-1, with TRBD2 matching over 8 bases. This CDR3 spans 17 amino acids. The V segment lost 3 bases and the J segment 0 bases; nucleotides outside the gene matches: 8. Germline CDR1 and CDR2: SGHRS and YFSETQ. This CDR3 is CASSSTGLASSYNEQFF. CDR3 coding DNA: TGCGCCAGCAGCTCGACCGGACTAGCCAGCTCCTACAATGAGCAGTTCTTC.

The CDR3 loop reads CASSPETPMNTEAFF. The CDR3 DNA sequence: TGTGCCAGCAGCCCCGAGACACCCATGAACACTGAAGCTTTCTTT. The chain joins TRBV7-9 to TRBJ1-1, with unresolved D. CDR3 length: 15 amino acids. Germline assignment: CDR1 SEHNR and CDR2 FQNEAQ (reference sequence). V was clipped by 5 bases and J by 0 bases, with 13 bases between them.

This sequence joins TRBV7-6 and TRBJ2-3, with D perhaps matching TRBD2 (5 bases). V was pared by 10 bases and J by 2 bases, with 13 bases between. CDR3 length equals 13 residues. CDR1 is SGHVS and CDR2 is FNYEAQ in the germline V gene. CDR3 sequence (DNA): TGTGCCACCGGGGAGCGGCCCACAGATACGCAGTATTTT. It translates to CATGERPTDTQYF.

The chain carries TRBV18 and TRBJ1-4; D gene uncertain. This CDR3 spans 8 amino acids. V was shortened by 6 bases and J by 14 bases, with 4 bases between the two germline ends. Per germline, CDR1 KGHSH and CDR2 LQKENI. DNA of the CDR3: TGTGCCAGCTCGAAGCTGTTTTTT. It encodes CASSKLFF.

The CDR3 DNA reads TGTGCCAGCGCTTACGGAGACTCTGGCTACACCTTC. It yields the protein CASAYGDSGYTF. The rearrangement joins TRBV12-3 or TRBV12-4 to TRBJ1-2; no firm D call. The CDR3 runs 12 residues. Trimming pared 8 bases from V and 7 bases from J, leaving 14 bases between.

V is TRBV9 and J is TRBJ2-1; 10 nucleotides agree with TRBD1. The V gene end was trimmed by 0 bases and the J gene end by 8 bases; junction bases not matched to a gene: 5. The CDR3 runs to 15 residues. Germline loops: CDR1 SGDLS, CDR2 YYNGEE. CDR3 coding DNA: TGTGCCAGCAGCGTAGGACAGGGGGCGCACGATGAGCAGTTCTTC. It translates to CASSVGQGAHDEQFF.

In DNA form, the CDR3 reads TGCGCCAGCAAGGTTAGCGGGGCAGCGAACACCGGGGAGCTGTTTTTT. Translated: CASKVSGAANTGELFF. The chain recombines TRBV5-1 with TRBJ2-2; TRBD2 agrees at 8 bases. J lost 0 bases, V lost 6 bases, and 7 bases had no gene match. The germline V gene has CDR1 SGHRS and CDR2 YFSETQ. The CDR3 sequence is 16 residues long.

For the CDR3, the DNA is TGCGCCAGCAGCTTGGAGGCAGTCGACTATGGCTACACCTTC. Translating it yields CASSLEAVDYGYTF. V and J are TRBV5-1 and TRBJ1-2; D is uncertain. V shed 0 bases and J shed 3 bases, with 9 bases lying between them. CDR1 is SGHRS and CDR2 is YFSETQ in the germline V gene. The CDR3 extends over 14 amino acids.

The V call is TRBV5-4, the J call TRBJ1-2; TRBD1 might be the D (6 bases). Trimming took off 4 bases at V and 2 bases at J, with 18 bases between the two ends. The CDR3 contains 16 residues. CDR1 and CDR2 from the germline V gene are SGHNT and YYREEE (reference sequence). The CDR3 spells CASSPRGAGDNYGYTF. The CDR3 coding sequence is TGTGCCAGCAGCCCCCGGGGGGCAGGGGACAACTATGGCTACACCTTC. Variable domain in full (rest from reference TRBV5-4 and TRBJ1-2): ETGVTQSPTHLIKTRGQQVTLRCSSQSGHNTVSWYQQALGQGPQFIFQYYREEENGRGNFPPRFSGLQFPNYSSELNVNALELDDSALYLCASSPRGAGDNYGYTFGSGTRLTVV.

This chain joins TRBV4-1 and TRBJ2-7; D is unclear. This CDR3 spans 15 amino acids. V lost 0 bases, J lost 0 bases, and 9 bases lay in between. Germline loops: CDR1 MGHRA, CDR2 YSYEKL. The CDR3 nucleotides are TGCGCCAGCAGCCAAGATGCTGCGAACTCCTACGAGCAGTACTTC. Residues: CASSQDAANSYEQYF.

This clone was picked up a small number of times. The chain carries TRBV10-3 and TRBJ2-3; TRBD2 is a possible D gene (7 bases). CDR3 length: 14 residues. V lost 8 bases to trimming and J lost 0 bases, with 12 bases between them. CDR1 is ENHRY, CDR2 SYGVKD, per germline. This chain's CDR3 is CAICAGASTDTQYF. CDR3 sequence (DNA): TGTGCCATCTGTGCGGGGGCTAGCACAGATACGCAGTATTTT.

The V and J genes are TRBV4-1 and TRBJ2-5; 10 bases are shared with TRBD2. The CDR3 spans 17 residues. CDR1 and CDR2 from the germline V gene are MGHRA and YSYEKL. J gave up 5 bases and V 4 bases, and 13 bases lay outside the gene matches. CDR3 in DNA: TGCGCCAGCAGCCCGGGGGACCAGCGGGGGGGTCTGGAGACCCAGTACTTC. It specifies CASSPGDQRGGLETQYF.

The rearrangement uses TRBV6-5 and TRBJ2-7; 8 positions match TRBD2. V lost 0 bases and J lost 4; bases outside the gene matches: 5. The CDR3 sequence is 15 residues long. Germline CDR1 reads MNHEY; CDR2 reads SVGAGI. Here the CDR3 reads CASSYSTLAGYEQYF. CDR3 sequence (DNA): TGTGCCAGCAGTTACTCAACGCTAGCGGGTTACGAGCAGTACTTC.

Comments on this clone: The identical CDR3 is also encoded by other nucleotide sequences in the sample. The chain couples TRBV3-1 (or the pseudogene TRBV3-2) to TRBJ2-2; a weak D match, TRBD1 (6 bases). The CDR3 is 16 residues long. With 4 bases removed from V and 2 bases from J, the gap between germline ends came to 14 bases. CDR1 and CDR2 from the germline V gene are LGHDT and YNNKEL (reference sequence). The CDR3 DNA sequence: TGTGCCAGCAGCCTAGCTGGGGGCCTTAACACCGGGGAGCTGTTTTTT. It is translated as CASSLAGGLNTGELFF.

The chain recombines TRBV9 with TRBJ1-1; D unclear. V dropped 0 bases and J dropped 4 bases, with 7 bases sitting between them. The CDR3 has 13 residues. The germline V gene has CDR1 SGDLS and CDR2 YYNGEE. Here the CDR3 DNA reads TGTGCCAGCAGCGTAGGGGTGGCCACTGAAGCTTTCTTT. This sequence encodes CASSVGVATEAFF.

The V call is TRBV4-3, the J call TRBJ1-2, with unresolved D. CDR3 length: 14 amino acids. The germline V gene encodes CDR1 LGHNA and CDR2 YSLEER. Trimming removed 0 bases at V and 7 bases at J, with 12 bases between. Written as DNA, the CDR3 is TGCGCCAGCAGCCAAGATAGTGGTTTCGGTGGCTACACCTTC. The encoded protein is CASSQDSGFGGYTF.

V and J are TRBV18 and TRBJ2-1; TRBD2 is a possible D gene (5 bases). This CDR3 has 13 residues. CDR1 and CDR2 (germline): KGHSH, LQKENI. V was trimmed by 3 bases and J by 7 bases, leaving 10 bases between them. CDR3 in DNA: TGTGCCAGCTCACCCGGGATCTTGAATGAGCAGTTCTTC. This translates into CASSPGILNEQFF.

The V call is TRBV9, the J call TRBJ1-1; D gene unclear. V lost 2 bases and J lost 1, with 9 bases in between. Germline V gives CDR1 SGDLS, CDR2 YYNGEE. This CDR3 has 14 residues. CDR3 in amino acids: CASSVFDANTEAFF. CDR3 nucleotides: TGTGCCAGCAGCGTTTTTGACGCGAACACTGAAGCTTTCTTT.

There are a few counts of this clone. V usage is TRBV7-8 and J usage is TRBJ1-2, with D maybe TRBD1 (6 bases). The germline V gene has CDR1 SGHVS and CDR2 FQNEAQ. The V end was cut by 2 bases, the J end by 10 bases, with 23 bases between. This CDR3 is built from 16 residues. CDR3 loop: CASSLSTFLAGHLYTF. The DNA of the CDR3 is TGTGCCAGCAGCTTATCCACTTTCCTTGCGGGACACCTCTACACCTTC.

The rearrangement joins TRBV7-2 to TRBJ1-3; TRBD1 is a possible D gene (5 bases). Trimming pared 4 bases from V and 0 bases from J, leaving 19 bases between. This CDR3 has 18 residues. From germline, CDR1 is SGHTA and CDR2 FQGNSA. The chain's CDR3 is CASSSRPTTQDSGNTIYF. DNA for the CDR3: TGTGCCAGCAGCTCCAGACCGACGACACAGGACTCTGGAAACACCATATATTTT.

This clone was counted a few times. The chain has TRBV13 and TRBJ1-4; tentative D call: TRBD1 (5 bases). Between the trimmed V and J ends, which lost 5 bases and 3 bases, there was a span of 10 bases. The CDR3 runs 14 residues. CDR1 is PRHDT and CDR2 is FYEKMQ in the germline V gene (reference sequence). CDR3 region: CASSSAGANEKLFF. The CDR3 DNA reads TGTGCCAGCAGCAGCGCGGGGGCTAATGAAAAACTGTTTTTT.

The chain uses TRBV19 and TRBJ1-1, with TRBD1 identical over 7 bases. The germline V gene has CDR1 LNHDA and CDR2 SQIVND (reference sequence). V shed 7 bases and J 11 bases; nucleotides not matched to a gene: 16. This CDR3 has 14 residues. The CDR3, as DNA: TGTGCCAGTACCCAGAACGGGGGCAGGGGGAGCGCTTTCTTT. Translation: CASTQNGGRGSAFF. The variable domain in full, completed from reference TRBV19 and TRBJ1-1, reads DGGITQSPKYLFRKEGQNVTLSCEQNLNHDAMYWYRQDPGQGLRLIYYSQIVNDFQKGDIAEGYSVSREKKESFPLTVTSAQKNPTAFYLCASTQNGGRGSAFFGQGTRLTVV.